This TCR beta chain was obtained from a study of metastatic and nonmetastatic thyroid tumors. Study-level background: It was across blood and tumor or nodule tissue from malignant and benign thyroid patients that repertoires were compared.

After removal of 1 base from V and 2 bases from J, the junction contained 11 bases not matched to a gene. This CDR3 is built from 17 residues. The germline V gene encodes CDR1 LNHNV and CDR2 YYDKDF (reference sequence). This clone appeared many times. TCRdb re-analyzed the PCR reads through MiXCR. The sample contains roughly 70,000 clones, around 19% of which appear only once. Nobody among the patients had been given any treatment before thyroid surgery. The chain is built from TRBV15 and TRBJ2-7; 7 positions agree with TRBD1. Sequenced material: blood. This receptor was taken from a female donor with papillary thyroid cancer or a benign thyroid nodule (not recorded which). Some clones in this sample may be carry-over from other donors' samples. CDR3 DNA sequence: TGTGCCACCAGCAGAGGTTCCGGGACAGTGACAACCTACGAGCAGTACTTC. Its translation: CATSRGSGTVTTYEQYF.